This T cell receptor beta chain is from a study of cytomegalovirus exposure and HLA in healthy donors. On this clone itself: Its target is not known.

Study conclusions and caveats: Versus the approximately 720-donor mean, an Asian-associated ancestry cluster reportedly showed fewer N-insertions in a later analysis. Later on, a genetic analysis was performed. It linked a missense variant in DCLRE1C with V- and J-gene trimming of TCR beta.

CDR1 and CDR2 (germline): LNHDA, SQIVND (reference sequence). Trimming pared 3 bases from V and 1 base from J, leaving 7 bases between. The CDR3 contains 14 residues. Primers included in the PCR were 60 Vbeta and 13 Jbeta primers. TCRdb keeps only in-frame clones here, not all; method: immunoSEQ multiplex PCR. The sample has fewer than 200,000 clones; about 75% are singletons. Sample: PBMCs. The source of this sequence is a female donor in good health and CMV-seronegative. The chain uses TRBV19 and TRBJ1-5, with D possibly TRBD1 on 5 matching bases. The chain's CDR3 is CASSIAGSNQPQHF. The CDR3 DNA reads TGTGCCAGTAGTATCGCAGGGAGCAATCAGCCCCAGCATTTT.